This record looks at one T cell receptor (beta chain) sequence and its context. Its target is not known. This may stem from a read error, because a much larger clone lies one nucleotide away. TCRdb re-called the PCR reads through MiXCR, storing one row per CDR3 protein. The sample shows some 680,000 distinct CDR3 sequences, 25% of them seen only once. This specimen comes from a study of molecular identifiers for immune sequencing clone quantification. At the level of the study: The replicates split RNA from roughly 20,000 or 100,000 naive CD8 cells five ways and sequenced four.

Overall study findings and caveats: In naive cells, clones above 20 RNA copies held under 1% of molecules, whereas in effector cells they held over 97%. Sharing of a barcode by identical TCR molecules could cause highly expanded clone sizes to be underestimated.

It was from roughly 21,000 to 960,000 sorted cells, with 10%, 30% or 50% RNA, that naive CD8 libraries came. Germline loops: CDR1 MNHNS, CDR2 SASEGT. This CDR3 comprises 9 residues. V was trimmed by 10 bases and J by 6 bases, leaving 7 bases between them. Source material: naive CD8+ T cells from blood, with Jurkat cell RNA spiked in. The subset: FACS-sorted CD8+CD4-CCR7+CD45RA+ naive T cells. This TCR derives from a human donor in good health. Some libraries in this study had Jurkat cell RNA spiked in. This chain joins TRBV6-1 and TRBJ2-7, with unresolved D. CDR3 loop: CAIALEQYF. In nucleotides, the CDR3 is TGTGCCATTGCCCTCGAGCAGTACTTC.